This T cell receptor (beta chain) appears in the sequencing data of a study of T cells in Graves' hyperthyroidism and ophthalmopathy. For the study at large: Any treatment followed the collection of peripheral blood at initial diagnosis.

Overall study results and limits: Blood also carried most thyroid clonotypes expanded above 0.001.

Amplified TCR beta CDR3 regions came from RNA transcripts. The HTBI primer set served for first-round RT-PCR of the TCR CDR3. TCRdb re-derived calls from the multiplex PCR reads in MiXCR, one entry per CDR3 protein. The sample lists about 360,000 distinct CDR3 sequences, roughly 25% occurring once. With 4 bases removed from V and 5 bases from J, the gap between germline ends came to 11 bases. From germline, CDR1 is SEHNR and CDR2 FQNEAQ (reference sequence). This CDR3 contains 13 residues. At least ten counts were recorded for this clonotype. What it binds is unknown. The TCR sequence derives from a man between 45 and 60 years old with Graves' hyperthyroidism. The sequenced material came from blood. The chain carries TRBV7-9 and TRBJ2-5; perhaps D is TRBD1 or TRBD2 (5 bases each). CDR3 nucleotides: TGTGCCAGCAGCTCCGGGGCGCAGGAGACCCAGTACTTC. Translation: CASSSGAQETQYF.